A single sample gave rise to the 13 T cell receptor beta chains below, sequenced in a study of blood T cell repertoires in COVID-19 (dated by TCRdb to the early 2020s). Libraries were built with the immunoSEQ multiplex PCR assay. Imported from immuneACCESS, the table was reduced by TCRdb to in-frame sequences with V and J called. These copies leave out some clones; in studies compared against another copy, an unresolved V gene accounts for under half, and the cause of the remainder is not known. Recorded for this sample are around 300,000 clones; around 90% of them occurred a single time. The ten top clones hold 1% of the sample. Sequenced: peripheral blood. Receptors were obtained from a man aged 50 to 60 with active or convalescent COVID-19.

The chain combines TRBV9 with TRBJ2-7; TRBD1 aligns across 8 bases. The V gene's germline CDR1 is SGDLS and CDR2 YYNGEE. The CDR3 runs to 13 residues. The J segment lost 7 bases and the V segment lost 7 bases, leaving 10 bases of the junction unmatched. In DNA form, the CDR3 reads TGTGCCAGCCGAGGGCAGGGGGCAGATGAGCAGTACTTC. This encodes CASRGQGADEQYF.

CDR3 in DNA: TGTGCCATCCAGGGGGTCTATGGCTACACCTTC. Its translation: CAIQGVYGYTF. This sequence joins TRBV10-3 and TRBJ1-2; 7 nucleotides align to TRBD1. V trimming: 8 bases; J trimming: 4 bases; junction bases outside the gene matches: 1. CDR1 and CDR2 from the germline V gene are ENHRY and SYGVKD. The CDR3 runs 11 residues.

The rearrangement uses TRBV6-4 and TRBJ1-5, with a weak D call TRBD1 (5 bases). CDR3 length: 13 amino acids. V gave up 8 bases and J gave up 5 bases, with 13 bases separating them. The germline V gene has CDR1 MRHNA and CDR2 SNTAGT. The CDR3 here is CASAQGMDQPQHF. CDR3 coding DNA: TGTGCCAGCGCGCAGGGAATGGATCAGCCCCAGCATTTT.

This rearrangement joins TRBV3-1 (or the pseudogene TRBV3-2) to TRBJ1-3, with 9 bases matching TRBD1. Germline V lookup: CDR1 LGHDT, CDR2 YNNKEL (reference sequence). CDR3 size: 18 residues. V shed 3 bases and J 0 bases; nucleotides not matched to a gene: 9. This CDR3 reads CASSHAWTGAPSGNTIYF. CDR3 in DNA: TGTGCCAGCAGCCACGCTTGGACAGGGGCTCCCTCTGGAAACACCATATATTTT.

The chain carries TRBV5-5 and TRBJ1-1; the match to TRBD1 covers 8 bases. Germline CDR1 SGHKS, CDR2 YYEKEE (reference sequence). This CDR3 region has 16 residues. The junction had 18 bases not matched to a gene; V was cut back by 4 bases and J by 10 bases. This CDR3 is CASSEAPGTGMGLAFF. Here the CDR3 DNA reads TGTGCCAGCAGCGAGGCACCCGGGACAGGTATGGGATTAGCTTTCTTT.

The J gene is TRBJ2-3, the V gene TRBV6-4; 12 bases are a match to TRBD2. After removal of 5 bases from V and 5 bases from J, the junction contained 5 bases not matched to a gene. The germline V gene has CDR1 MRHNA and CDR2 SNTAGT. The CDR3 runs 15 residues. The CDR3 bases are TGTGCCAGCAGTCCACGACTAGCGGGAGTAGATACGCAGTATTTT. It encodes CASSPRLAGVDTQYF.

This chain connects TRBV28 to TRBJ1-6, with TRBD1 identical over 7 bases. The CDR3 runs to 18 residues. The ends lost 3 bases at V and 0 bases at J; junction bases unmatched: 8. Germline CDR1 reads MDHEN; CDR2 reads SYDVKM. The CDR3 is CASSLPGQLSSYNSPLHF. CDR3 sequence (DNA): TGTGCCAGCAGTTTGCCGGGACAGCTGAGCTCCTATAATTCACCCCTCCACTTT.

V gene TRBV6-6 combines with J gene TRBJ2-7; 9 bases line up with TRBD2. The CDR3 sequence is 15 residues long. The ends lost 5 bases at V and 6 bases at J; junction bases unmatched: 11. Germline V lookup: CDR1 MNHNY, CDR2 SVGAGI (reference sequence). Here the CDR3 reads CASSTEPSGVFEQYF. In DNA, the CDR3 is TGTGCCAGCAGTACCGAGCCTAGCGGGGTCTTCGAGCAGTACTTC.

The V call is TRBV27, the J call TRBJ2-3; 13 nucleotides line up with TRBD2. The V segment lost 5 bases and the J segment 4 bases; nucleotides outside the gene matches: 9. This CDR3 has 17 residues. CDR1 MNHEY and CDR2 SMNVEV come from the germline V gene (reference sequence). CDR3 sequence reads: CASSPEGLAGISDTQYF. CDR3 sequence (DNA): TGTGCCAGCAGTCCGGAGGGACTAGCGGGAATCTCAGATACGCAGTATTTT.

The rearrangement uses TRBV2 and TRBJ2-3; maybe TRBD2 (5 bases). CDR1 is SNHLY, CDR2 FYNNEI, per germline. V was shortened by 7 bases and J by 5 bases, with 16 bases between the two germline ends. The CDR3 has 14 residues. For the CDR3, the DNA is TGTGCCAGCAACCCAGCGGAAGCGGTAGATACGCAGTATTTT. The encoded protein is CASNPAEAVDTQYF.

V is TRBV2 and J is TRBJ2-5, with 7 bases aligning to TRBD2. From germline, CDR1 is SNHLY and CDR2 FYNNEI. The CDR3 covers 13 residues. After removal of 8 bases from V and 2 bases from J, the junction contained 5 bases not matched to a gene. CDR3 bases: TGTGCCAGCGGGAGGGAAAATCAAGAGACCCAGTACTTC. This codes for CASGRENQETQYF.

The chain recombines TRBV5-1 with TRBJ2-1; D gene uncertain. Germline V CDR1 and CDR2: SGHRS, YFSETQ. The CDR3 is 18 residues long. Trimming removed 0 bases at V and 2 bases at J, with 18 bases between. CDR3 protein: CASSLGPLWSAAYNEQFF. For the CDR3, the DNA is TGCGCCAGCAGCTTGGGGCCCCTTTGGAGCGCAGCCTACAATGAGCAGTTCTTC. The whole variable domain, remainder taken from reference TRBV5-1 and TRBJ2-1, is KAGVTQTPRYLIKTRGQQVTLSCSPISGHRSVSWYQQTPGQGLQFLFEYFSETQRNKGNFPGRFSGRQFSNSRSEMNVSTLELGDSALYLCASSLGPLWSAAYNEQFFGPGTRLTVL.

V gene TRBV10-1 combines with J gene TRBJ1-2, with no clear D. Germline assignment: CDR1 WNHNN and CDR2 SYGVQD (reference sequence). The CDR3 has 13 amino acids. Between the trimmed V and J ends, which lost 3 bases and 7 bases, there was a span of 12 bases. The chain's CDR3 is CASSDSGMAGYTF. The CDR3 DNA reads TGCGCCAGCAGTGATTCGGGGATGGCTGGCTACACCTTC.